The clone carrying this T cell receptor beta chain was counted a few times. What it binds is unknown. CDR1 is SGHTA and CDR2 is FQGNSA in the germline V gene. Unmatched junction bases numbered 5, after V lost 0 bases and J lost 8 bases. The CDR3 contains 15 residues. The data are from a study of T cells in Graves' hyperthyroidism and ophthalmopathy. Study-wide findings and caveats: Expanded thyroid clonotypes (above 0.001) were mostly also found in blood. Classification by a 13 V-J model distinguished ophthalmopathy from stable hyperthyroidism.

The patients, who ranged from 18 to 65 in age, presented with newly diagnosed hyperthyroidism lasting under 2 months. PBMCs were sourced from roughly 9.1 ml fresh peripheral blood. TCR beta CDR3 sequences were amplified from RNA transcripts. A first-round RT-PCR of the TCR CDR3 used the HTBI primer set. TCRdb reanalysed the multiplex PCR reads using MiXCR and keeps one entry per CDR3 protein. Here the sample spans approximately 100,000 distinct CDR3 sequences, about 45% being singletons. Sequences were obtained from blood. V and J are TRBV7-2 and TRBJ1-2; 11 bases are a match to TRBD1. The receptor's source is a man aged 40-49 years with Graves' hyperthyroidism. The CDR3 nucleotides read TGTGCCAGCAGCTTAGCGGGACAGGGGGGCTACGGCTACACCTTC. This sequence encodes CASSLAGQGGYGYTF.